The clone carrying this TCR beta chain was recorded a few times. Its target is not known. This specimen comes from a study of T cells after yellow fever vaccination. Broader study findings: Contaminating bulk clonotypes could be abundant in FACS-sorted repertoires.

TCRdb ran MiXCR on the 5' RACE reads and lists one entry per CDR3 protein. Of 450,000 to 550,000 distinct CDR3 sequences in the sample, 20% to 25% were seen once. The CDR3 length is 16 residues. In germline, CDR1 is MGHRA, CDR2 YSYEKL. The ends were cut back, 4 bases at V and 10 bases at J, with 20 bases in the middle. This sequence joins TRBV4-1 and TRBJ1-6; the D gene is possibly TRBD1 (5 bases). This receptor was obtained from a man aged 18 to 29 who received the YFV17D yellow fever vaccine. The sequencing here drew on PBMCs, taken less than 25 days after the first yellow fever vaccination. The CDR3 region has the DNA TGCGCCAGCAGCCGCCAACCCAGCGGGGGGTCCTCACCCCTCCACTTT. It is translated as CASSRQPSGGSSPLHF.